The rows below give T cell receptor beta chains drawn from one sample of a study of T cell repertoires in cytomegalovirus infection. TCRdb processed the reads anew with MiXCR; each CDR3 protein has one entry. The sample shows about a million distinct CDR3 sequences, around 29% of them seen only once. Their specific antigens are unknown. The starting material was cultured CD8+ T cells from PBMCs, obtained from culture after CMV antigen stimulation. The receptors come from a human donor in good health (CMV status not recorded). Some clones in this sample may be carry-over from other donors' samples. Both conserved end residues are part of each CDR3. The D gene is left open where the match is weak. Not all rows give a size; the values are once, few, many and, for expanded clones, a class.

v_call	d_call	clone_size	j_call	cdr3_nt	cdr3_aa
TRBV6-2/TRBV6-3	NA	NA	TRBJ1-6	TGTGCCAGCAGCCCGTCAGGACTTGGGAGGGGGTCACCCCTCCACTTT	CASSPSGLGRGSPLHF
TRBV7-2	NA	few	TRBJ1-2	TGTGCCAGCAGCGGGTCATATTTAGATGGCTACACCTTC	CASSGSYLDGYTF
TRBV5-6	NA	NA	TRBJ2-7	TGTGCCAGCAGCTTGGCCAGAGCCTACGAGCAGTACTTC	CASSLARAYEQYF
TRBV7-9	TRBD2	many	TRBJ2-7	TGTGCCAGCAGCCAAGGACTAGCGGGGTCCTCCTACGAGCAGTACTTC	CASSQGLAGSSYEQYF
TRBV7-9	TRBD1	few	TRBJ1-1	TGTGCCAGCACCTCGACAGGGGTCGACGGGAACACTGAAGCTTTCTTT	CASTSTGVDGNTEAFF
TRBV27	NA	once	TRBJ1-1	TGTGCCAGCCAGGTATCCTTCACGAACACTGAAGCTTTCTTT	CASQVSFTNTEAFF
TRBV6-2/TRBV6-3	NA	NA	TRBJ2-7	TGTGCCAGCAGCCTAGGCTATTCTCTCGACGAGCAGTACTTC	CASSLGYSLDEQYF
TRBV5-1	NA	NA	TRBJ1-5	TGCGCCAGCAGCTTAGAAGGAACAGGGAGCAATCAGCCCCAGCATTTT	CASSLEGTGSNQPQHF
TRBV7-4	NA	NA	TRBJ2-3	TGTGCCAGCAGCCCAGAGGCCGGCTACACAGATACGCAGTATTTT	CASSPEAGYTDTQYF
TRBV7-9	TRBD1	NA	TRBJ1-2	TGTGCCAGCAGCCCACCTCAGGGGGGCGGGGGCTACACCTTC	CASSPPQGGGGYTF
TRBV12-3/TRBV12-4	NA	few	TRBJ1-1	TGTGCCAGCCAGGAAGACACTGAAGCTTTCTTT	CASQEDTEAFF
TRBV10-3	NA	NA	TRBJ2-2	TGTGCCATCAGTGGGACACCCGGGGAGCTGTTTTTT	CAISGTPGELFF
TRBV6-2/TRBV6-3	NA	NA	TRBJ1-1	TGTGCCAGCAGTTACAATCAGGGGTTCACTGAAGCTTTCTTT	CASSYNQGFTEAFF
TRBV5-4	TRBD1	NA	TRBJ1-1	TGTGCCGGCAGCGGACAGGGTGAAGCTTTCTTT	CAGSGQGEAFF
TRBV5-4	NA	NA	TRBJ1-1	TGTGCCAGCAGCCAAGAGCCCACTGAAGCTTTCTTT	CASSQEPTEAFF
TRBV28	NA	NA	TRBJ1-1	TGTGCCAGCAGCCCTAGGGGAAGGCCCACTGAAGCTTTCTTT	CASSPRGRPTEAFF
TRBV6-6	NA	few	TRBJ1-5	TGTGCCAGCAGTTACAACAGTGAGGCCGATCAGCCCCAGCATTTT	CASSYNSEADQPQHF
TRBV19	NA	few	TRBJ2-5	TGTGCCAGTAGTATTTCTGTGGGGGCTTGGGAGACCCAGTACTTC	CASSISVGAWETQYF
TRBV7-9	NA	many	TRBJ2-1	TGTGCCAGCAGCTTAGAGGCCTATGAGCAGTTCTTC	CASSLEAYEQFF
TRBV3-1	TRBD1	NA	TRBJ2-7	TGTGCCAGCAGCCCCCCCACGGACAGGGCCTACGAGCAGTACTTC	CASSPPTDRAYEQYF
TRBV4-1	NA	few	TRBJ2-7	TGCGCCAGCAGCCTCACAAAGGGGGGGCGCAGGGACGAGCAGTACTTC	CASSLTKGGRRDEQYF
TRBV7-6	NA	many	TRBJ2-2	TGTGCCAGCAGACGCGGCGAGGGGGAGCTGTTTTTT	CASRRGEGELFF
TRBV7-9	NA	few	TRBJ1-1	TGTGCCAGCAGCTTACTGAGGGGCCAGGGCACTGAAGCTTTCTTT	CASSLLRGQGTEAFF
TRBV27	NA	few	TRBJ2-7	TGTGCCAGCAGTTTATTTACAGGCGGGGCCTACGAGCAGTACTTC	CASSLFTGGAYEQYF
TRBV7-6	NA	NA	TRBJ2-2	TGTGCCAGCAGCCCCTCGGGGGCCTCGGCGACCGGGGAGCTGTTTTTT	CASSPSGASATGELFF
TRBV5-1	TRBD2	NA	TRBJ2-1	TGCGCCAGCAGCTTGACCCCTCAGGGTAGCGGGGGGGCGCTGGAGCAGTTCTTC	CASSLTPQGSGGALEQFF
TRBV6-6	NA	NA	TRBJ1-6	TGTGCCAGCAGTTACGCAGCCAATTCACCCCTCCACTTT	CASSYAANSPLHF
TRBV6-6	NA	NA	TRBJ2-3	TGTGCCAGCAGTCTCTCGGACTCCCTGGGGACAGATACGCAGTATTTT	CASSLSDSLGTDTQYF
TRBV5-4	TRBD1	NA	TRBJ1-1	TGTGCCAGCAGCTTCTACGACAGGGTACCCACTGAAGCTTTCTTT	CASSFYDRVPTEAFF
TRBV7-9	NA	NA	TRBJ2-1	TGTGCCAGCAGCCGATTTCGACTCGGGAGCTCCTACAATGAGCAGTTCTTC	CASSRFRLGSSYNEQFF
TRBV7-9	NA	NA	TRBJ1-1	TGTGCCAGCCGACTAAGGGACATGGGACCAGACACTGAAGCTTTCTTT	CASRLRDMGPDTEAFF
TRBV4-1	NA	NA	TRBJ1-1	TGCGCCAGCAGCCCCACAGCCTGGCCCCGTGAAGCTTTCTTT	CASSPTAWPREAFF
TRBV6-2/TRBV6-3	NA	NA	TRBJ2-1	TGTGCCAGCAGTTATGCAAGGACCTACAATGAGCAGTTCTTC	CASSYARTYNEQFF
TRBV5-5	TRBD1	few	TRBJ1-2	TGTGCCAGCAGCTTGGAGGGCAGGGGGACCGGTGGCTACACCTTC	CASSLEGRGTGGYTF
TRBV20-1	TRBD1	NA	TRBJ2-3	TGCAGTGCTAGTGGGACAGGGACCCGCACAGATACGCAGTATTTT	CSASGTGTRTDTQYF
TRBV14	NA	few	TRBJ1-2	TGTGCCAGCAGCCAATTTCGCAGCCCTCCTTATGGCTACACCTTC	CASSQFRSPPYGYTF
TRBV6-2/TRBV6-3	NA	many	TRBJ1-2	TGTGCCAGCAGTTACGGGGATGGCTACACCTTC	CASSYGDGYTF
TRBV12-3/TRBV12-4	NA	once	TRBJ2-5	TGTGCCAGCAGTTTTTGGGGGGAGGAGGAGACCCAGTACTTC	CASSFWGEEETQYF
TRBV19	TRBD1	NA	TRBJ2-7	TGTGCCAGTAGTGTCCCAACCGGGACAGGGGGCGAGCAGTACTTC	CASSVPTGTGGEQYF
TRBV14	NA	many	TRBJ1-5	TGTGCCAGCAGCCAAGCGGCCACACATCAGCCCCAGCATTTT	CASSQAATHQPQHF
TRBV4-1	NA	NA	TRBJ2-2	TGCGCCAGCAGCCCATTACAGGGGAACACCGGGGAGCTGTTTTTT	CASSPLQGNTGELFF
TRBV11-2	NA	few	TRBJ2-1	TGTGCCAGCAGCTCAGGGTCTCCGGAACAGTTCTTC	CASSSGSPEQFF